The present T cell receptor (beta chain) was sequenced within a study of long-term antiretroviral therapy in people with HIV. Germline assignment: CDR1 LGHNA and CDR2 YSLEER. This CDR3 has 15 amino acids. V was clipped by 1 base and J by 1 base, with 10 bases between them. Running of the v3.0 immunoSEQ assay took place at survey level. Using immunoSEQ multiplex PCR, the repertoire was profiled, and TCRdb retains in-frame clones only, with some absent. The table shows fewer than 55,000 clones, with nearly 95% occurring only once. The V and J genes are TRBV4-3 and TRBJ1-1, with D possibly matching TRBD1 (6 bases). The TCR originated in a woman between 50 and 59 years old with HIV. Sample: unsorted PBMCs, taken 3.7 years after starting antiretroviral therapy. CDR3 amino acids: CASSQALTGNTEAFF. CDR3 DNA: TGCGCCAGCAGCCAAGCGTTGACAGGGAACACTGAAGCTTTCTTT.